These 8 T cell receptor beta chains were sequenced from one sample in a study of tumor and adjacent non-tumor tissue in lung cancer. The library came from three nested PCR rounds adapted from ARM-PCR protocols. TCRdb itself ran the multiplex PCR reads through MiXCR, one entry per CDR3 protein. The top ten hold 15% to 20% of the sample, which has over 130,000 distinct CDR3 sequences, around two thirds seen once. RNA was extracted from bulk tissue without any cell sorting. The specimen was lung tumor tissue. Every receptor here comes from a man aged 60 to 69 with small cell lung cancer.

Comments on this clonotype: A much larger clone differs by one base, so this may be a read error. The chain recombines TRBV6-1 with TRBJ1-2, with 10 nucleotides matching TRBD1. The CDR3 loop spans 14 amino acids. CDR1 is MNHNS and CDR2 is SASEGT in the germline V gene. CDR3 in DNA: TGTGCCTGCAGGTCAGGGACAGGGGACTATGGCTACACCTTC. Encoded protein: CACRSGTGDYGYTF.

Regarding this clonotype: Possible read error: a much larger clone is one base away. The chain couples TRBV29-1 to TRBJ2-2; tentatively, D is TRBD1 (7 bases). V was trimmed by 7 bases and J by 3 bases, leaving 18 bases between them. CDR1 and CDR2 (germline): SQVTM, ANQGSEA. The CDR3 is 15 amino acids. The CDR3 reads CSAQTGDSYTGELFF. In DNA, the CDR3 is TGCAGCGCCCAAACAGGGGACTCGTACACCGGGGAGCTGTTTTTT.

As for this clonotype: It is likely a read error, because the conserved phenylalanine at the end of the CDR3 is missing. The V gene is TRBV5-6, the J gene TRBJ2-3; D call uncertain. CDR3 length: 14 amino acids. CDR1 and CDR2 from the germline V gene are SGHDT and YYEEEE. V dropped 5 bases and J dropped 0 bases, with 10 bases sitting between them. CDR3 loop: CASSSSGSTDTQYV. The CDR3 region has the DNA TGTGCCAGCAGTTCAAGTGGGAGCACAGATACGCAGTATGTT.

Worth noting for this clonotype: The germline gene is not matched at one end of the junction; a read error may be the cause. CDR3: CATSQDQGTIITDTQYF. CDR3 sequence (DNA): TGTGCCACCAGCCAAGATCAGGGTACAATCATCACAGATACGCAGTATTTT. The V call is TRBV4-2, the J call TRBJ2-3; the D gene is possibly TRBD1 (5 bases). The CDR3 runs to 17 residues. Germline V lookup: CDR1 LGHNA, CDR2 YNFKEQ.

This clonotype was detected ten times or more. This chain connects TRBV5-1 to TRBJ2-2; 11 bases are shared with TRBD2. The CDR3 is 18 residues long. With V trimmed by 4 bases and J by 4 bases, 12 bases remained unmatched. CDR1 SGHRS and CDR2 YFSETQ come from the germline V gene. CDR3 in amino acids: CASSGYSGTSGTTGELFF. The CDR3 DNA is TGCGCCAGCAGCGGGTACTCCGGGACTAGCGGAACCACCGGGGAGCTGTTTTTT.

A word on this clonotype: A much larger clone is a single base away; this may be a read error. The chain uses TRBV6-5 and TRBJ2-1; 14 bases align to TRBD2. The ends lost 9 bases at V and 5 bases at J; junction bases unmatched: 6. The germline gives CDR1 MNHEY, CDR2 SVGAGI. This CDR3 spans 15 amino acids. The CDR3 reads CARSRGLAGDNEQFF. The CDR3, as DNA: TGTGCCAGAAGTCGGGGACTAGCGGGAGACAATGAGCAGTTCTTC.

A note on this clonotype: One end of the junction varies from germline; a read error may be responsible. The V call is TRBV6-5, the J call TRBJ1-2; D gene ambiguous. CDR3 size: 15 residues. Germline V gene data show CDR1 as MNHEY and CDR2 as SVGAGI. The CDR3 DNA is TGTACCAGCAGTTACTCGGTCTTCTCTAACTATGGCCACACATTC. This gives the protein CTSSYSVFSNYGHTF.

The rearrangement uses TRBV5-1 and TRBJ1-6; TRBD1 agrees at 7 bases. With V trimmed by 4 bases and J by 6 bases, 4 bases remained unmatched. The CDR3 spans 14 residues. Germline CDR1 is SGHRS and CDR2 is YFSETQ. As DNA, the CDR3 is TGCGCCAGCAGCGCCCAGGGGGGTAATTCACCCCTCCACTTT. Amino acid sequence: CASSAQGGNSPLHF.